The 5 T cell receptor beta chains in this list originate from one sample, sequenced in a study of blood T cell repertoires in COVID-19 (dated by TCRdb to 2020 to 2021). Receptor libraries were prepared by the immunoSEQ multiplex PCR assay. TCRdb limited this immuneACCESS table to in-frame rearrangements with V and J called. A share of clones is missing; checked studies link under half to unresolved V genes, and the rest is unexplained. The table for this sample lists about 230,000 clones; roughly 80% of them were counted only once. About a sixth of the sample is held by the ten biggest clonotypes. The specimen was peripheral blood. The receptors come from an elderly woman with active or convalescent COVID-19.

The rearrangement links TRBV9 to TRBJ1-3; 12 bases map to TRBD1. Germline CDR1 is SGDLS and CDR2 is YYNGEE. V shed 3 bases and J 1 base; nucleotides not matched to a gene: 14. The CDR3 length is 20 residues. The CDR3 nucleotides read TGTGCCAGCAGCGCGTTATCCGGGACAGGGGGCTATCGGTCTGGAAACACCATATATTTT. It is translated as CASSALSGTGGYRSGNTIYF.

The V and J genes are TRBV27 and TRBJ1-5; D is ambiguous. There are 14 residues in the CDR3. The V and J ends lost 6 bases and 0 bases respectively, with 9 bases between them. Germline CDR1 MNHEY, CDR2 SMNVEV (reference sequence). The CDR3 spells CASSPLASNQPQHF. The CDR3, as DNA: TGTGCCAGCAGCCCACTTGCTAGCAATCAGCCCCAGCATTTT.

This rearrangement joins TRBV4-3 to TRBJ1-1; 7 bases align to TRBD1. CDR1 and CDR2 from the germline V gene are LGHNA and YSLEER. The trim removed 0 bases at V and 1 base at J, leaving 5 bases unmatched. The CDR3 contains 16 residues. Here the CDR3 DNA reads TGCGCCAGCAGCCAAGATGGGCACAGGGGGAACACTGAAGCTTTCTTT. It specifies CASSQDGHRGNTEAFF.

The gene calls are TRBV3-1 (or the pseudogene TRBV3-2) and TRBJ2-7; D is unclear. The CDR3 consists of 12 residues. Germline V gives CDR1 LGHDT, CDR2 YNNKEL (reference sequence). Trimming left V 4 bases short and J 4 bases short, with 8 bases between. CDR3 amino acids: CASSPRRYEQYF. CDR3 nucleotides: TGTGCCAGCAGCCCCCGCAGGTACGAGCAGTACTTC.

V gene TRBV12-3 or TRBV12-4 combines with J gene TRBJ2-3; no clear D. V was clipped by 3 bases and J by 0 bases, with 4 bases between them. This CDR3 has 13 residues. In nucleotides, the CDR3 is TGTGCCAGCAGTTTGACTAGCACAGATACGCAGTATTTT. Protein sequence: CASSLTSTDTQYF.